This T cell receptor beta chain was retrieved from a study of blood T cell repertoires in COVID-19. About the research overall: Samples taken during acute and convalescent COVID-19 were collected in the United States, Italy and Spain.

Repertoires were generated with immunoSEQ multiplex PCR, while TCRdb's copy carries only in-frame clones and drops some. The profile shows about 200,000 clones, about 86% of them singletons. V was shortened by 8 bases and J by 1 base, with 11 bases between the two germline ends. The CDR3 loop spans 13 amino acids. From germline, CDR1 is MNHEY and CDR2 SMNVEV (reference sequence). Adults between roughly 18 and 90 years of age took part from 20 to 25 US areas. The sequenced sample was PBMCs or T cells enriched from blood (not recorded which). The TCR sequence derives from a woman in her thirties or forties with acute COVID-19. V is TRBV27 and J is TRBJ1-1; D gene ambiguous. The CDR3 sequence is CASRVVANTEAFF. CDR3 nucleotides: TGTGCCAGCCGCGTCGTAGCGAACACTGAAGCTTTCTTT.